Reported below is one TCR beta chain. Its antigen remains unidentified. The authors reverse transcribed all of the isolated RNA, so sequencing captured expressed TCRB transcripts. Generated by immunoSEQ multiplex PCR, the TCRdb table keeps only in-frame clones and is missing some. The sample records roughly 500,000 clones, about an eighth being singletons. CDR1 is SNHLY and CDR2 is FYNNEI in the germline V gene. V lost 0 bases and J 6 bases, leaving 7 bases between the germline ends. The CDR3 loop spans 13 amino acids. The purity of all sorted populations exceeded 95%. This sample was included in a study of beta chain features in type 1 diabetes. Study-wide findings and caveats: A potential PCR bias toward shorter templates would be equal in patient and control samples.

The clonotype was recovered from a woman aged 18 to 35 in good health. The sequenced material came from naive CD4+ T cells from blood. The rearrangement uses TRBV2 and TRBJ2-3; unclear D gene. The CDR3 here is CASSEALGDTQYF. Written as DNA, the CDR3 is TGTGCCAGCAGTGAAGCCCTAGGGGATACGCAGTATTTT.